Only one count was recorded for the clone carrying this T cell receptor beta chain. Its target is not known. The germline CDR1 and CDR2 sequences are LGHNT and FRNRAP. Trimming cost V 6 bases and J 4 bases, with 18 bases left between them. The CDR3 extends over 15 amino acids. Sequencing was performed with immunoSEQ multiplex PCR; in TCRdb, only in-frame clones are kept and a portion is missing. This sample has about 140,000 clones; over 85% occur once, and the top ten carry less than 7%. The sample originates from a study of T cell responses to AZD1222 COVID-19 vaccine. Study findings and constraints: Donors were chiefly white British, with a greater number of females, and clonal diversity was perhaps underestimated. Reportedly, nearly half of unique spike TCRs recognized epitopes outside B.1.351/B.1.1.7 mutations. When two AZD1222 doses had been given, Spike-specific TCR breadth and depth rose.

Sequencing used peripheral blood, obtained on day 0 of AZD1222 vaccination. The origin of this receptor is an adult in good health. The V call is TRBV12-5, the J call TRBJ1-2; tentative D call: TRBD1 (5 bases). Written as DNA, the CDR3 is TGTGCTAGTGGACCCCTCCCCGACAGAAGCTATGGCTACACCTTC. This gives the protein CASGPLPDRSYGYTF.